A single T cell receptor beta chain is shown here with its context. Antigen specificity is unknown. TCRdb reprocessed the 5' RACE reads via MiXCR and lists one record per CDR3 protein. Here the sample spans approximately 400,000 distinct CDR3 sequences, less than 25% being singletons. This sample is drawn from a study of T-cell memory formation after mild COVID-19. CDR3 length: 14 amino acids. V dropped 3 bases and J dropped 4 bases, with 14 bases sitting between them. The germline gives CDR1 SGHRS, CDR2 YFSETQ. Study-wide findings and caveats: CD4+ contracting clones were mainly CM and EM; CD8+ ones, EMRA. The finding that pre-infection memory included some responding clones suggested that cross-reactive memory joined.

The V and J genes are TRBV5-1 and TRBJ2-7; possibly TRBD1 or TRBD2 for D (6 bases each). Material for sequencing was PBMCs or a T cell subset sorted from them (not recorded which). The source is an adult woman who had mild COVID-19 (a few samples of this study predate the infection). Cell type and time point are not known. The chain's CDR3 is CASSSRRGLYEQYF. The DNA for the CDR3 is TGCGCCAGCAGCTCTCGTCGGGGGCTTTACGAGCAGTACTTC.